The entry that follows covers one T cell receptor (beta chain) sequence. The data are from a study of cytomegalovirus exposure and HLA in healthy donors. Profiling relied on immunoSEQ multiplex PCR, and the TCRdb table lists in-frame clones only, not all of them. The sample has over 60,000 clones; under 96% are singletons. Sequenced material: PBMCs. This TCR was recovered from a young woman in good health and CMV-seropositive.

Here the CDR3 reads CASGLGQRVGTYEQYF. CDR3 sequence (DNA): TGTGCTAGTGGTTTGGGGCAGCGGGTGGGAACCTACGAGCAGTACTTC. This chain uses TRBV12-5 with TRBJ2-7; possibly TRBD2 for D (6 bases). CDR3 length: 16 residues. Per the germline V gene, CDR1 is LGHNT and CDR2 is FRNRAP. Trimming stripped 1 base from V and 2 bases from J, with 15 bases between.